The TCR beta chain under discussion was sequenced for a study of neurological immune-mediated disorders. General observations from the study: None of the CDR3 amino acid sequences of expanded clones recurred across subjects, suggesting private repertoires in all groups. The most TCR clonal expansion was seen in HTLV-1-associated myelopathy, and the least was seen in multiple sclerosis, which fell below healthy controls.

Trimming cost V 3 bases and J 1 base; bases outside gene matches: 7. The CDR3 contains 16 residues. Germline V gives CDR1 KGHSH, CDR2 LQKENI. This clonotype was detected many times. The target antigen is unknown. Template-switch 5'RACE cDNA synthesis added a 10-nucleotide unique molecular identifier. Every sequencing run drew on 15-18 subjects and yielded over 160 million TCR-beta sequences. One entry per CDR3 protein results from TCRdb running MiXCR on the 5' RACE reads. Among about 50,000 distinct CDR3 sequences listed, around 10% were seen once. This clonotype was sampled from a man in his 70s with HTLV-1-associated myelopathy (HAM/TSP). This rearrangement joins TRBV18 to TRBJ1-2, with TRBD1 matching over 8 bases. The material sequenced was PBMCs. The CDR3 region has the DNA TGTGCCAGCTCACCCCGGACAGGGCAAAGTAACTATGGCTACACCTTC. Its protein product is CASSPRTGQSNYGYTF.